The following is a T cell receptor (beta chain) sequence with its context. Its antigen is still unknown. This specimen belongs to a study of shared clonotypes between healthy human individuals. The CDR3 has 18 amino acids. Trimming took 0 bases from V and 4 from J; bases not matched to a gene: 5. Germline assignment: CDR1 SGHVS and CDR2 FQNEAQ. A CD45RA+ naive subset and a CD45RA-negative memory subset were split from CD4+ cells. Whole-study findings and limits: Expectations were that clonotype sharing among donors would be affected by sequencing depth.

Profiling relied on immunoSEQ multiplex PCR, and the TCRdb table lists in-frame clones only, not all of them. The sample contains over a million clones, around four fifths of which appear only once. This sequence joins TRBV7-8 and TRBJ2-4, with 14 bases matching TRBD2. The sample taken for sequencing was memory CD4+ T cells sorted from blood. As to subset: CD45RA-negative fraction. The receptor was derived from a man aged 18 to 30 in good health. The CDR3 here is CASSLAQTSGGVKNIQYF. The CDR3 DNA sequence: TGTGCCAGCAGCTTAGCGCAGACTAGCGGGGGGGTAAAAAACATTCAGTACTTC.